Presented here are 10 T cell receptor beta chains from one specimen sequenced in a study of T cells expressing NK-cell markers (TCRdb year 2020). The receptor library was made with 5' RACE. Reads for this sample came from an Illumina HiSeq 2000. After reprocessing by TCRdb, each CDR3 protein sequence is one entry, and no DNA is given. This sample's listing comprises fewer than 40,000 distinct CDR3 sequences. In total, the top ten clones hold 50% to 75% of the sample. The sequenced sample consisted of blood T cells: a sorted CD56 or NKG2C T cell subset, CD4+ or CD8+ T cells, or bulk PBMC T cells (not recorded which). These TCRs come from a woman aged 18 to 75 in good health.

The V and J genes are TRBV2 and TRBJ1-5. The germline V gene has CDR1 SNHLY and CDR2 FYNNEI. The CDR3 has 12 amino acids. The CDR3 is CASSGSNQPQHF.

The chain has TRBV27 and TRBJ2-7; TCRdb calls TRBD2, which cannot be checked without DNA. Germline V gene data show CDR1 as MNHEY and CDR2 as SMNVEV (reference sequence). This CDR3 spans 17 amino acids. This chain's CDR3 is CASGSTQTSGRVYEQYF.

The chain is built from TRBV10-3 and TRBJ1-2; TCRdb reports TRBD1, a call that lacks DNA to check it against. CDR1 and CDR2 from the germline V gene are ENHRY and SYGVKD. The CDR3 runs 12 residues. CDR3 loop: CAISGTAYGYTF.

The chain joins TRBV27 to TRBJ2-1; TCRdb's D gene call, TRBD2, goes unchecked for lack of DNA. Per germline, CDR1 MNHEY and CDR2 SMNVEV (reference sequence). CDR3 length: 17 residues. CDR3 amino acids: CASSLIGEWRSYNEQFF.

The genes are TRBV6-2 or TRBV6-3 and TRBJ2-6. The CDR3 covers 15 residues. Germline CDR1 is MNHEY and CDR2 is SVGEGT. CDR3 protein: CASSSQDSGANVLTF.

The V gene is TRBV9, the J gene TRBJ2-3; there is no DNA to check the TCRdb D call of TRBD2. Germline CDR1 is SGDLS and CDR2 is YYNGEE. This CDR3 contains 19 residues. CDR3 residues: CASSAQMRTSGMSWDTQYF. Using reference TRBV9 and TRBJ2-3 for the parts outside the CDR3, the full variable domain is DSGVTQTPKHLITATGQRVTLRCSPRSGDLSVYWYQQSLDQGLQFLIQYYNGEERAKGNILERFSAQQFPDLHSELNLSSLELGDSALYFCASSAQMRTSGMSWDTQYFGPGTRLTVL.

The CDR3 sequence is CASSRVGGPAGDFNEQFF. The rearrangement joins TRBV14 to TRBJ2-1; with no DNA, the TCRdb D assignment of TRBD2 cannot be verified. This CDR3 region has 18 residues. Germline values: CDR1 SGHDN, CDR2 FVKESK.

The rearrangement links TRBV3-1 to TRBJ2-5; absent DNA, TCRdb's TRBD1 call cannot be checked. The length of the CDR3 is 15 residues. CDR1 LGHDT and CDR2 YNNKEL come from the germline V gene (reference sequence). This CDR3 is CASSQTLPQGETQYF.

The J gene is TRBJ2-1, the V gene TRBV5-4; TCRdb's D call of TRBD2 is untestable without DNA. Germline assignment: CDR1 SGHNT and CDR2 YYREEE (reference sequence). This CDR3 contains 15 residues. CDR3 in amino acids: CASSLVAGDNNEQFF.

This chain joins TRBV5-1 and TRBJ1-4. Germline V gene sequence: CDR1 SGHRS, CDR2 YFSETQ. The CDR3 runs 17 residues. The CDR3 sequence is CASSTGPTLATNEKLFF.